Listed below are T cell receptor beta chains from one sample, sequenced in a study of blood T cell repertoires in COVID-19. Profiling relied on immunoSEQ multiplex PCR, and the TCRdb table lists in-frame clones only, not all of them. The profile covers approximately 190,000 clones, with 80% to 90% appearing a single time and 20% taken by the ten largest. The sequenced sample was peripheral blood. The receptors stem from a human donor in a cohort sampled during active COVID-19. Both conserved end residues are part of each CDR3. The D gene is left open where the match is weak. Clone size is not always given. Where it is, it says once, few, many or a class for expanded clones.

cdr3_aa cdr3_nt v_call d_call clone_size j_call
CASSLGEAYNEQFF TGCGCCAGCAGCTTGGGGGAGGCCTACAATGAGCAGTTCTTC TRBV5-1 - - TRBJ2-1
CASSLGATPNSPLHF TGTGCCAGCAGCTTAGGGGCGACACCAAATTCACCCCTCCACTTT TRBV11-2 - - TRBJ1-6
CASQGAGGPLNEQFF TGCGCCAGCCAGGGGGCGGGGGGGCCCCTCAATGAGCAGTTCTTC TRBV5-1 - - TRBJ2-1
CASSTGVQPQHF TGCGCCAGCTCGACGGGGGTTCAGCCCCAGCATTTT TRBV10-2 - - TRBJ1-5
CASSLSQGGPQYF TGTGCCAGCAGTTTGAGCCAGGGTGGGCCCCAGTACTTC TRBV28 - - TRBJ2-5
CASSRDRGSSYNEQFF TGTGCCAGCAGTCGGGACAGGGGTAGCTCCTACAATGAGCAGTTCTTC TRBV2 TRBD1 - TRBJ2-1
CASTPRGGDYEQYF TGTGCCAGCACCCCACGGGGGGGAGATTACGAGCAGTACTTC TRBV7-9 TRBD2 - TRBJ2-7
CARNRVGTEAFF TGTGCCAGAAACAGGGTCGGGACTGAAGCTTTCTTT TRBV6-4 - - TRBJ1-1
CASAIGTAYGYTF TGTGCCAGCGCGATCGGGACAGCCTATGGCTACACCTTC TRBV28 TRBD1 few TRBJ1-2
CASSPRQGGATEAFF TGTGCCAGCAGCCCCCGTCAGGGAGGGGCCACTGAAGCTTTCTTT TRBV11-2 - - TRBJ1-1
CASRLGTGGYGYTF TGTGCCAGCAGGCTCGGGACAGGGGGCTATGGCTACACCTTC TRBV6-5 TRBD1 - TRBJ1-2
CASSLSGNLYNEQFF TGTGCCAGCAGCCTTAGCGGGAACCTCTACAATGAGCAGTTCTTC TRBV6-5 TRBD2 - TRBJ2-1
CASSIAAGVPGGANVLTF TGTGCCAGTAGTATAGCAGCGGGGGTGCCTGGAGGGGCCAACGTCCTGACTTTC TRBV19 TRBD2 - TRBJ2-6
CASSFLTGIGETQYF TGCGCCAGCAGCTTCCTGACAGGGATTGGAGAGACCCAGTACTTC TRBV5-1 TRBD1 - TRBJ2-5